The sequence of this T cell receptor (beta chain) was determined in a study of blood T cell repertoires in COVID-19 (dated by TCRdb to about 2020). Turning to the overall study: The collaborator samples originated in the United States, Italy and Spain and spanned the acute and convalescent phases of COVID-19. A de-identified subject ID, COVID-19 status, age in years and sex were almost always included in the sample metadata. The repertoires were released in a freely available public database meant as a resource for research on the immune response to SARS-CoV-2. Where HLA class I and class II types were available, the types were taken from metadata supplied by the sample provider, not from assay-based typing. The dataset comprised deeply sampled blood TCRbeta repertoires from subjects exposed to, actively infected with, or recovered from COVID-19. The samples were drawn from two sources: the first 160 participants of the ongoing ImmuneRACE study, and 1,254 subjects contributed by 6 global collaborators. The material from the prospective study consisted of cDNA or gDNA derived from T cells, B-cell-depleted T cells, or PBMCs. The full study reports these points: The amount of clinical and demographic metadata varied by source and participant and was provided uncurated.

TCRbeta CDR3 regions were amplified from genomic DNA by means of the immunoSEQ Assay, a bias-controlled multiplex PCR. Per the original workflow: Within the assay, amplification of reference gene primers was used to estimate how many nucleated cells each sample contained. Sequence reads were collapsed and filtered to measure the absolute abundance of every unique TCRbeta CDR3 rearrangement. For each sample, productive Simpson clonality was calculated by taking the square root of Simpson's diversity index across productive rearrangements. The table was pulled from immuneACCESS by TCRdb, which kept in-frame rearrangements only. Such tables lose some clones; where checked, under half of the loss comes from unresolved V genes, and the rest has no known cause. V and J calls plus clone size are reproduced from that table; the DNA served to infer D and trimming. For this sample there are about 220,000 clones; roughly 85% appear just once. The ten largest clonotypes hold 2.4% of the sample.

CDR1 and CDR2 are drawn from the germline V gene (reference sequence): LNHDA, SQIVND. The germline ends are 10 bases apart after V is trimmed by 4 bases and J by 0 bases. The CDR3, cysteine through phenylalanine, is 15 amino acids long. The retained sequence is limited to the CDR3, 45 bases, with the frame set at the first base. At one collaborating source in Seattle, patients were enrolled during active infection and were followed longitudinally through the course of disease. Whole blood was collected in K2EDTA tubes by collaborating institutions according to the institutions' own protocols. For TCRbeta analysis, collaborator samples were shipped as frozen whole blood, as isolated PBMCs, or as DNA extracted from either sample type. In its sample, this clone was seen once. The antigen this receptor binds is unknown. Base qualities are not at hand, and no much larger clone is one base apart.

The sequenced sample was peripheral blood. Recombination connected TRBV19 to TRBJ2-1, with the D gene uncertain. This TCR derives from a woman aged 70 to 79 with COVID-19, enrolled during active disease. CDR3 sequence: CASSRGASSYNEQFF. The DNA sequence is given as TGTGCCAGTAGTAGAGGAGCAAGCTCCTACAATGAGCAGTTCTTC.